Presented here are 7 T cell receptor beta chains from one specimen sequenced in a study of T-cell memory formation after mild COVID-19 (dated by TCRdb to the early 2020s). The library was obtained by 5' RACE. The run used an Illumina NovaSeq 6000. TCRdb reran the public reads through fastp at Q25 and MiXCR, keeping productive beta chains. Entries are consolidated by CDR3 protein sequence, retaining the most common genes and DNA. The table for this sample lists 300,000 to 400,000 distinct CDR3 sequences; approximately 15% of them were counted only once. The ten most abundant clones make up 20% to 25% of the sample. The sample was PBMCs or a T cell subset sorted from them (not recorded which). These receptors were obtained from a man between 18 and 29 years old who had mild COVID-19 (a few samples of this study predate the infection). The sample titles of this study are shuffled in the database, so cell type and time point are left out; the donor was told from shared clones.

This chain links TRBV7-2 with TRBJ1-5; D call uncertain. This CDR3 spans 13 amino acids. Trimming left V 3 bases short and J 7 bases short, with 10 bases between. CDR1 is SGHTA, CDR2 FQGNSA, per germline. DNA of the CDR3: TGTGCCAGCAGCTTCGGGTTTTTGCAGCCCCAGCATTTT. Its protein product is CASSFGFLQPQHF.

This clonotype has ten or more counts. This sequence joins TRBV7-3 and TRBJ2-3; 8 bases fit TRBD1. The CDR3 extends over 14 amino acids. Germline V lookup: CDR1 SGHTA, CDR2 FQGTGA. Losses at the gene ends were 3 bases for V and 3 bases for J; bases not matched to a gene: 2. CDR3 sequence reads: CASSLRQGTDTQYF. DNA of the CDR3: TGTGCCAGCAGCTTGAGACAGGGGACAGATACGCAGTATTTT.

The V and J genes are TRBV4-3 and TRBJ1-1; D is undetermined. Trimming removed 0 bases at V and 0 bases at J, with 11 bases between. This CDR3 region has 16 residues. Germline assignment: CDR1 LGHNA and CDR2 YSLEER. The CDR3 nucleotides read TGCGCCAGCAGCCAAGATCGGGAACTGGTGAACACTGAAGCTTTCTTT. Translated: CASSQDRELVNTEAFF.

The chain employs TRBV12-3 or TRBV12-4 and TRBJ1-2; 9 nucleotides agree with TRBD1. The CDR3 totals 14 residues. Losses at the gene ends were 1 base for V and 4 bases for J; bases not matched to a gene: 1. CDR3: CASSLVDRGYGYTF. CDR3 nucleotides: TGTGCCAGCAGTTTAGTGGACAGGGGCTATGGCTACACCTTC.

The rearrangement uses TRBV12-3 or TRBV12-4 and TRBJ1-3; 10 bases align to TRBD1. Trimming at V came to 5 bases and at J to 3 bases, leaving 7 bases not matched to a gene. This CDR3 is 16 amino acids long. CDR3: CASSRRTGGYGNTIYF. CDR3 nucleotide sequence: TGTGCCAGCAGTCGACGGACAGGGGGTTATGGAAACACCATATATTTT.

This clonotype was picked up a small number of times. The chain employs TRBV7-2 and TRBJ1-1; D not certain. Germline CDR1 is SGHTA and CDR2 is FQGNSA. V was shortened by 2 bases and J by 1 base, with 23 bases between the two germline ends. This CDR3 has 19 residues. The CDR3: CASSLRSHWTAAQNTEAFF. CDR3 nucleotide sequence: TGTGCCAGCAGCTTAAGGTCACACTGGACGGCCGCACAGAACACTGAAGCTTTCTTT.

The sample holds many counts of this clonotype. The chain has TRBV20-1 and TRBJ2-4, with 8 bases aligning to TRBD1. CDR3 length: 14 amino acids. Germline trimming cut 7 bases from V and 1 base from J; bases unmatched to any gene: 6. The germline V gene encodes CDR1 DFQATT and CDR2 SNEGSKA (reference sequence). This chain's CDR3 is CSGYPGGAKNIQYF. The DNA for the CDR3 is TGCAGTGGATATCCAGGGGGCGCCAAAAACATTCAGTACTTC.